The present entry profiles one TCR beta chain with its context. The data were obtained in a study of CD8 T cells in Susac syndrome. Blood CD8+ and CD4+ T cells underwent high-throughput TCR beta sequencing. The multiple sclerosis controls were treatment-naive patients affected by stable or active relapsing-remitting disease. CDR1 SGDLS and CDR2 YYNGEE come from the germline V gene. V trimming: 4 bases; J trimming: 1 base; junction bases outside the gene matches: 9. The CDR3 runs to 16 residues. It was with random hexamers that 0.5 to 1 ug RNA was reverse transcribed. Amplification of TCR beta CDR3 spanned 54 Vbeta and 13 Jbeta via immunoSEQ multiplex PCR. TCRdb reprocessed the immunoSEQ multiplex PCR reads via MiXCR and lists one record per CDR3 protein. The table lists approximately 70,000 distinct CDR3 sequences, 96% of them singletons.

Material for sequencing was CD4+ T cells from PBMCs. This sequence joins TRBV9 and TRBJ2-5, with 8 bases that match TRBD2. The clonotype originates from a human donor with multiple sclerosis. This chain's CDR3 is CASSPASGGFQETQYF. The CDR3 DNA follows: TGTGCCAGCAGCCCCGCAAGCGGGGGTTTCCAAGAGACCCAGTACTTC.